These 30 T cell receptor beta chains originate from one sample sequenced in a study of CD8 T cells in ankylosing spondylitis. TCRdb called the 5' RACE reads again in MiXCR, with one record for every CDR3 protein. The data show about 350,000 distinct CDR3 sequences, about 20% seen once. The sequenced material came from blood, either unsorted or a sorted T cell fraction (not recorded which). The receptors derive from a male donor with ankylosing spondylitis or in good health (not recorded which).

The chain joins TRBV6-1 to TRBJ2-1; D might be TRBD1 (5 bases). The CDR3 is 16 amino acids. The ends were cut back, 6 bases at V and 6 bases at J, with 21 bases in the middle. Germline lookup yields CDR1 MNHNS and CDR2 SASEGT. CDR3 amino acids: CASSTGGEPRVNEQFF. In DNA form, the CDR3 reads TGTGCCAGCAGCACCGGCGGAGAACCCAGGGTCAATGAGCAGTTCTTC.

This clonotype was seen a handful of times. The V call is TRBV5-1, the J call TRBJ2-7, with 9 nucleotides matching TRBD1. This CDR3 is built from 15 residues. Germline-derived CDR1 and CDR2 are SGHRS and YFSETQ. The ends lost 4 bases at V and 3 bases at J; junction bases unmatched: 8. CDR3 nucleotide sequence: TGCGCCAGCAGCGCCTTGTTGACAGGGGGCTACGAGCAGTACTTC. It translates to CASSALLTGGYEQYF.

This chain connects TRBV7-6 to TRBJ2-7; D is ambiguous. Trimming stripped 0 bases from V and 2 bases from J, with 11 bases between. CDR3 length equals 15 residues. CDR1 is SGHVS and CDR2 is FNYEAQ in the germline V gene. Here the CDR3 DNA reads TGTGCCAGCAGCTTAGCCCCAGGCCCGACCTACGAGCAGTACTTC. This translates into CASSLAPGPTYEQYF.

The genes are TRBV9 and TRBJ2-7, with TRBD1 matching over 8 bases. The CDR3 contains 15 residues. Germline V gives CDR1 SGDLS, CDR2 YYNGEE. V trimming: 3 bases; J trimming: 3 bases; junction bases outside the gene matches: 8. CDR3 residues: CASSARQGTSYEQYF. In DNA, the CDR3 is TGTGCCAGCAGCGCAAGACAGGGGACGAGCTACGAGCAGTACTTC. Based on the CDR3 plus reference TRBV9 and TRBJ2-7, the full variable domain is DSGVTQTPKHLITATGQRVTLRCSPRSGDLSVYWYQQSLDQGLQFLIQYYNGEERAKGNILERFSAQQFPDLHSELNLSSLELGDSALYFCASSARQGTSYEQYFGPGTRLTVT.

This clonotype was counted a few times. The chain employs TRBV12-3 or TRBV12-4 and TRBJ2-1; D is possibly TRBD2 (7 bases). With 3 bases removed from V and 5 bases from J, the gap between germline ends came to 14 bases. The CDR3 spans 15 residues. As DNA, the CDR3 is TGTGCCAGCAGTTTTGGGGGGGGGGCCGACAATGAGCAGTTCTTC. As protein: CASSFGGGADNEQFF.

This sequence joins TRBV20-1 and TRBJ2-3; D is perhaps TRBD2 (6 bases). V lost 4 bases and J lost 3, with 8 bases in between. This CDR3 spans 12 amino acids. The germline CDR1 and CDR2 sequences are DFQATT and SNEGSKA (reference sequence). CDR3 bases: TGCAGTGCTACCGCGGGGACAGATACGCAGTATTTT. Protein: CSATAGTDTQYF.

V and J are TRBV29-1 and TRBJ2-2; D gene ambiguous. The V and J ends lost 2 bases and 6 bases respectively, with 10 bases between them. Germline V gene data show CDR1 as SQVTM and CDR2 as ANQGSEA. The CDR3 has 13 residues. DNA of the CDR3: TGCAGCGTTGAAATGGGGTTCGCCGGGGAGCTGTTTTTT. It encodes CSVEMGFAGELFF.

The chain has TRBV20-1 and TRBJ2-7, with TRBD2 identical over 10 bases. Unmatched junction bases numbered 4, after V lost 0 bases and J lost 2 bases. There are 15 residues in the CDR3. Looked up from germline, CDR1 is DFQATT and CDR2 is SNEGSKA (reference sequence). CDR3 bases: TGCAGTGCTAGAGACCTAGCGGGGGTGACCTACGAGCAGTACTTC. Its protein product is CSARDLAGVTYEQYF.

The chain employs TRBV7-2 and TRBJ2-5; 7 nucleotides align to TRBD2. Trimming at V came to 2 bases and at J to 5 bases, leaving 5 bases not matched to a gene. Germline V gives CDR1 SGHTA, CDR2 FQGNSA. This CDR3 contains 14 residues. As DNA, the CDR3 is TGTGCCAGCAGCTTAACCGGGGGGAGGGAGACCCAGTACTTC. Protein sequence: CASSLTGGRETQYF. Looking up the rest from reference TRBV7-2 and TRBJ2-5 gives the full variable domain: GAGVSQSPSNKVTEKGKDVELRCDPISGHTALYWYRQSLGQGLEFLIYFQGNSAPDKSGLPSDRFSAERTGGSVSTLTIQRTQQEDSAVYLCASSLTGGRETQYFGPGTRLLVL.

The chain has TRBV30 and TRBJ2-3; 11 nucleotides line up with TRBD2. Per germline, CDR1 GTSNPN and CDR2 SVGIG (reference sequence). The CDR3 covers 15 residues. The ends lost 3 bases at V and 1 base at J; junction bases unmatched: 3. CDR3 DNA: TGTGCCTGGAGCCTAGCGGGGGGAGGCACAGATACGCAGTATTTT. As protein: CAWSLAGGGTDTQYF.

The chain couples TRBV24-1 to TRBJ2-3, with D perhaps TRBD1 (6 bases). Germline V lookup: CDR1 KGHDR, CDR2 SFDVKD. V lost 7 bases, J lost 2 bases, and 9 bases lay in between. The CDR3 contains 13 residues. CDR3: CATRGQNTDTQYF. The DNA for the CDR3 is TGTGCCACCAGAGGACAGAACACAGATACGCAGTATTTT.

This clonotype has only a few counts. The chain recombines TRBV9 with TRBJ2-2; 9 nucleotides line up with TRBD2. This CDR3 is 17 amino acids long. With V trimmed by 0 bases and J by 6 bases, 9 bases remained unmatched. The germline V gene has CDR1 SGDLS and CDR2 YYNGEE. This chain's CDR3 is CASSVEGGGAWAGELFF. The CDR3 DNA sequence: TGTGCCAGCAGCGTAGAGGGCGGGGGGGCTTGGGCCGGGGAGCTGTTTTTT. Variable domain in full (rest from reference TRBV9 and TRBJ2-2): DSGVTQTPKHLITATGQRVTLRCSPRSGDLSVYWYQQSLDQGLQFLIQYYNGEERAKGNILERFSAQQFPDLHSELNLSSLELGDSALYFCASSVEGGGAWAGELFFGEGSRLTVL.

This clonotype turned up a few times. The chain employs TRBV19 and TRBJ2-7, with no clear D. The ends were cut back, 4 bases at V and 2 bases at J, with 15 bases in the middle. This CDR3 region has 15 residues. The germline CDR1 and CDR2 sequences are LNHDA and SQIVND (reference sequence). The DNA of the CDR3 is TGTGCCAGTAGTACCTCCCTGGCAGATACCTACGAGCAGTACTTC. It yields the protein CASSTSLADTYEQYF.

This chain joins TRBV2 and TRBJ2-7; TRBD2 might be the D (6 bases). V shed 5 bases and J shed 5 bases, with 19 bases lying between them. There are 15 residues in the CDR3. Germline loops: CDR1 SNHLY, CDR2 FYNNEI. The CDR3 is CASSPPELAPNEQYF. CDR3 bases: TGTGCCAGCAGTCCTCCTGAACTAGCACCCAACGAGCAGTACTTC.

The table lists this clonotype with a few counts. The rearrangement links TRBV29-1 to TRBJ1-1; D remains unclear. The CDR3 has 12 amino acids. Deletions cut 5 bases from V and 4 bases from J, with 11 bases between. The germline gives CDR1 SQVTM, CDR2 ANQGSEA. The CDR3, as DNA: TGCAGCGTTTTATTACTGACCACTGAAGCTTTCTTT. This encodes CSVLLLTTEAFF.

The chain has TRBV15 and TRBJ2-2; D perhaps matches TRBD2 (5 bases). CDR1 LNHNV and CDR2 YYDKDF come from the germline V gene (reference sequence). The CDR3 covers 15 residues. With 1 base removed from V and 3 bases from J, the gap between germline ends came to 9 bases. CDR3 sequence reads: CATSRVRGYTGELFF. The CDR3 DNA reads as TGTGCCACCAGCAGAGTTCGGGGTTACACCGGGGAGCTGTTTTTT.

This rearrangement joins TRBV7-2 to TRBJ1-4; D perhaps matches TRBD1 (5 bases). The CDR3 is 14 residues long. Germline CDR1 reads SGHTA; CDR2 reads FQGNSA. Trimming took 3 bases from V and 6 from J, leaving 11 bases between them. CDR3 DNA sequence: TGTGCCAGCAGCTTGCGGGGGGACGATGAAAAACTGTTTTTT. Protein: CASSLRGDDEKLFF.

The CDR3 DNA reads TGTGCCTGGAGTTGGCAGTCCTACAATGAGCAGTTCTTC. This encodes CAWSWQSYNEQFF. This chain uses TRBV30 with TRBJ2-1; no reliable D call. There are 13 residues in the CDR3. Germline V gene lookup returns CDR1 GTSNPN and CDR2 SVGIG (reference sequence). V lost 2 bases, J lost 1 base, and 6 bases lay in between.

V and J are TRBV20-1 and TRBJ2-5; a weak D match, TRBD2 (6 bases). The CDR3 runs to 14 residues. CDR1 DFQATT and CDR2 SNEGSKA come from the germline V gene (reference sequence). Trimming removed 3 bases from V and 2 bases from J, with 13 bases in between. CDR3 sequence reads: CSARKRRGQETQYF. The CDR3 DNA is TGCAGTGCTAGGAAAAGGCGGGGACAAGAGACCCAGTACTTC.

This clonotype was counted only a few times. This rearrangement joins TRBV4-1 to TRBJ2-1; unclear D gene. Germline-derived CDR1 and CDR2 are MGHRA and YSYEKL. The CDR3 extends over 12 amino acids. V dropped 4 bases and J dropped 7 bases, with 8 bases sitting between them. This CDR3 reads CASSRPGNEQFF. The CDR3, as DNA: TGCGCCAGCAGCCGCCCGGGTAATGAGCAGTTCTTC.

The CDR3 reads CACGIPYNEQFF. The CDR3 nucleotides read TGTGCCTGCGGGATCCCCTACAATGAGCAGTTCTTC. The chain carries TRBV19 and TRBJ2-1, with a weak D call TRBD2 (6 bases). V was clipped by 11 bases and J by 2 bases, with 10 bases between them. The germline V gene has CDR1 LNHDA and CDR2 SQIVND (reference sequence). CDR3 length: 12 residues.

This clonotype was picked up a small number of times. V usage is TRBV12-3 or TRBV12-4 and J usage is TRBJ1-1; a weak D match, TRBD1 (5 bases). This CDR3 comprises 14 residues. Between the trimmed V and J ends, which lost 3 bases and 4 bases, there was a span of 12 bases. CDR3 DNA sequence: TGTGCCAGCAGTTTTGGGGGTACCGCCACTGAAGCTTTCTTT. Translation: CASSFGGTATEAFF.

As DNA, the CDR3 is TGTGCCAGCAGCACCGGACACGGCCATGAGCAGTTCTTC. Translating it yields CASSTGHGHEQFF. The chain is built from TRBV11-3 and TRBJ2-1; maybe TRBD1 (5 bases). Trimming pared 5 bases from V and 8 bases from J, leaving 13 bases between. From germline, CDR1 is SGHNT and CDR2 YENEEA. The CDR3 is 13 amino acids.

This chain joins TRBV5-6 and TRBJ2-1; possible D gene TRBD1, 6 bases. Germline lookup yields CDR1 SGHDT and CDR2 YYEEEE. The CDR3 covers 15 residues. V was clipped by 2 bases and J by 4 bases, with 13 bases between them. CDR3 sequence: CASSLGWQGYNEQFF. The CDR3 region has the DNA TGTGCCAGCAGCTTAGGGTGGCAGGGGTACAATGAGCAGTTCTTC. Full variable domain (outside the CDR3, taken from reference TRBV5-6 and TRBJ2-1): DAGVTQSPTHLIKTRGQQVTLRCSPKSGHDTVSWYQQALGQGPQFIFQYYEEEERQRGNFPDRFSGHQFPNYSSELNVNALLLGDSALYLCASSLGWQGYNEQFFGPGTRLTVL.

This clonotype was seen repeatedly, ten times or more. The rearrangement joins TRBV9 to TRBJ2-6; D is ambiguous. Trimming left V 0 bases short and J 3 bases short, with 7 bases between. This CDR3 has 15 amino acids. In germline, CDR1 is SGDLS, CDR2 YYNGEE. CDR3 coding DNA: TGTGCCAGCAGCGTAGGTTGGGATGGGGCCAACGTCCTGACTTTC. Translation gives CASSVGWDGANVLTF.

V and J are TRBV29-1 and TRBJ1-2, with D possibly being TRBD1 (5 bases). This CDR3 region has 13 residues. V was pared by 3 bases and J by 5 bases, with 13 bases between. Per the germline V gene, CDR1 is SQVTM and CDR2 is ANQGSEA. CDR3 loop: CSVDRGVAYGYTF. For the CDR3, the DNA is TGCAGCGTTGATAGGGGTGTGGCGTATGGCTACACCTTC.

This clonotype was counted a few times. The chain combines TRBV6-5 with TRBJ1-2; perhaps TRBD1 as D (5 bases). Trimming took off 2 bases at V and 3 bases at J, with 7 bases between the two ends. CDR1 MNHEY and CDR2 SVGAGI come from the germline V gene. This CDR3 has 13 residues. CDR3 in DNA: TGTGCCAGCAGTTACGGGGGGGACTATGGCTACACCTTC. Translated: CASSYGGDYGYTF.

V gene TRBV18 combines with J gene TRBJ2-7; the D gene is possibly TRBD1 (5 bases). This CDR3 region has 13 residues. V lost 3 bases, J lost 4 bases, and 10 bases lay in between. Germline-derived CDR1 and CDR2 are KGHSH and LQKENI. The CDR3: CASSPRTYYEQYF. CDR3 coding DNA: TGTGCCAGCTCACCTAGGACATATTACGAGCAGTACTTC.

The chain uses TRBV29-1 and TRBJ2-7; possibly TRBD2 for D (6 bases). Germline CDR1 is SQVTM and CDR2 is ANQGSEA. The CDR3 is 12 residues long. Trimming took 3 bases from V and 6 from J, leaving 12 bases between them. The CDR3 sequence: CSVEPHGSEQYF. The CDR3 DNA reads as TGCAGCGTTGAGCCCCACGGGAGCGAGCAGTACTTC.

There are a few counts of this clonotype. The rearrangement links TRBV7-9 to TRBJ2-3; D remains unclear. CDR3 length: 14 amino acids. Trimming removed 5 bases at V and 6 bases at J, with 15 bases between. The V gene's germline CDR1 is SEHNR and CDR2 FQNEAQ (reference sequence). The CDR3 nucleotides read TGTGCCAGCAGCCGACTCGTGGGGTGGGATACGCAGTATTTT. Protein product: CASSRLVGWDTQYF.